This T cell receptor (beta chain) was captured by sequencing in a study of immune evolution from preneoplasia to lung adenocarcinoma. Study-level findings and limits: KRAS-mutant nodules had the highest T cell clonality.

Profiling relied on immunoSEQ multiplex PCR, and the TCRdb table lists in-frame clones only, not all of them. The sample has around 21,000 clones, over 70% seen once. On this clone itself: Its specificity is not known.

This TCR derives from a person aged 55 to 75 with lung adenocarcinoma. Sequencing used FFPE invasive lung adenocarcinoma tissue.

Here the CDR3 DNA reads TGTGCCAGCAGCACAACAGGGGAAGCCGAGCAGTACTTC. It translates to CASSTTGEAEQYF. The rearrangement uses TRBV7-9 and TRBJ2-7; TRBD1 agrees at 7 bases. V dropped 5 bases and J dropped 6; count of bases not matched to a gene: 7. CDR1 is SEHNR and CDR2 is FQNEAQ in the germline V gene (reference sequence). The CDR3 runs 13 residues.